The 29 T cell receptor beta chains in this list originate from one sample, sequenced in a study of shared clonotypes between healthy human individuals. Data came from immunoSEQ multiplex PCR; TCRdb stores just in-frame clones and leaves some out. Of almost 750,000 clones listed, roughly 72% are singletons. The specimen sequenced was memory CD4+ T cells sorted from blood. Subset indicated: CD45RA-negative fraction. These receptors all come from a woman in her 30s in good health.

The chain employs TRBV4-1 and TRBJ2-1, with 7 bases lining up with TRBD2. The ends lost 1 base at V and 0 bases at J; junction bases unmatched: 6. The CDR3 covers 17 residues. Germline values: CDR1 MGHRA, CDR2 YSYEKL. In nucleotides, the CDR3 is TGCGCCAGCAGCCAAGTTAACGGGAGGAGCTCCTACAATGAGCAGTTCTTC. Its translation: CASSQVNGRSSYNEQFF.

This clone was seen a few times. Additional DNA sequences in this sample encode the identical CDR3. The CDR3 is CASSLARGYTF. The CDR3 DNA reads as TGTGCCAGCAGCTTAGCGCGTGGCTACACCTTC. The rearrangement joins TRBV11-2 to TRBJ1-2; no firm D call. Trimming cost V 1 base and J 7 bases, with 4 bases left between them. The CDR3 is made up of 11 amino acids. Germline CDR1 reads SGHAT; CDR2 reads FQNNGV.

This chain links TRBV7-8 with TRBJ2-2; weak D call: TRBD2 (5 bases). V lost 1 base and J 6 bases, leaving 15 bases between the germline ends. This CDR3 is built from 16 residues. CDR1 is SGHVS, CDR2 FQNEAQ, per germline. DNA of the CDR3: TGTGCCAGCAGCTTAGTCGGAGGCCTTGACGCCGGGGAGCTGTTTTTT. This gives the protein CASSLVGGLDAGELFF. Complete variable domain (other parts from reference TRBV7-8 and TRBJ2-2): GAGVSQSPRYKVAKRGQDVALRCDPISGHVSLFWYQQALGQGPEFLTYFQNEAQLDKSGLPSDRFFAERPEGSVSTLKIQRTQQEDSAVYLCASSLVGGLDAGELFFGEGSRLTVL.

J is TRBJ2-7 and V is TRBV28; 7 bases fit TRBD2. V was clipped by 6 bases and J by 5 bases; unmatched bases: 13. CDR1 is MDHEN, CDR2 SYDVKM, per germline. The CDR3 is 15 residues long. CDR3 sequence: CASRYGTTLTHEQYF. CDR3 nucleotide sequence: TGTGCCAGCAGATACGGGACTACACTAACCCACGAGCAGTACTTC. Full variable domain (missing parts from reference TRBV28 and TRBJ2-7): DVKVTQSSRYLVKRTGEKVFLECVQDMDHENMFWYRQDPGLGLRLIYFSYDVKMKEKGDIPEGYSVSREKKERFSLILESASTNQTSMYLCASRYGTTLTHEQYFGPGTRLTVT.

CDR3: CSVALDTSYEQYF. In DNA, the CDR3 is TGCAGCGTCGCCTTGGACACCTCCTACGAGCAGTACTTC. The chain links TRBV29-1 to TRBJ2-5; D might be TRBD1 (5 bases). Near its end, the DNA agrees better with TRBJ2-7, so the J call may be wrong. There are 13 residues in the CDR3. Germline loops: CDR1 SQVTM, CDR2 ANQGSEA.

This clone has more than one count but fewer than ten. V usage is TRBV4-1 and J usage is TRBJ1-5; D is unclear. Germline assignment: CDR1 MGHRA and CDR2 YSYEKL. V was clipped by 5 bases and J by 0 bases, with 11 bases between them. CDR3 length equals 15 residues. The CDR3 sequence: CASSDKEHSNQPQHF. As DNA, the CDR3 is TGCGCCAGCAGCGACAAGGAACATAGCAATCAGCCCCAGCATTTT.

The genes are TRBV29-1 and TRBJ1-1, with D unclear. The germline gives CDR1 SQVTM, CDR2 ANQGSEA. Trimming removed 3 bases at V and 0 bases at J, with 8 bases between. The CDR3 consists of 13 residues. CDR3 nucleotides: TGCAGCGTTGAGAGTCAGTTGAACACTGAAGCTTTCTTT. Protein sequence: CSVESQLNTEAFF.

The V call is TRBV5-1, the J call TRBJ2-7, with D tentatively TRBD2 (5 bases). The CDR3 totals 14 residues. Germline V gene lookup returns CDR1 SGHRS and CDR2 YFSETQ. V gave up 1 base and J gave up 6 bases, with 14 bases separating them. The CDR3 region has the DNA TGCGCCAGCAGCTTGAACCCGGACGAGGGCGAGCAGTACTTC. Its protein is CASSLNPDEGEQYF.

The chain combines TRBV27 with TRBJ2-3; D ambiguous. CDR3 length equals 18 residues. V was cut by 6 bases and J by 1 base, with 23 bases left in between. Germline CDR1 is MNHEY and CDR2 is SMNVEV (reference sequence). CDR3 sequence: CASREPSFGPLRTDTQYF. The CDR3 DNA is TGTGCCAGCAGAGAGCCATCTTTTGGGCCCCTCCGCACAGATACGCAGTATTTT.

The CDR3 loop is CASSPKVAGVENEQFF. CDR3 in DNA: TGTGCCAGCAGCCCCAAAGTTGCGGGAGTGGAAAATGAGCAGTTCTTC. The chain combines TRBV7-8 with TRBJ2-1; the match to TRBD2 covers 7 bases. The CDR3 has 16 amino acids. Germline V gives CDR1 SGHVS, CDR2 FQNEAQ. Trimming cost V 5 bases and J 7 bases; bases outside gene matches: 14.

The chain uses TRBV15 and TRBJ1-5; D not certain. Looked up from germline, CDR1 is LNHNV and CDR2 is YYDKDF (reference sequence). Trimming removed 0 bases at V and 12 bases at J, with 12 bases between. CDR3 length: 13 amino acids. The CDR3 spells CATSRERRRRQHF. For the CDR3, the DNA is TGTGCCACCAGCAGAGAAAGACGACGGCGCCAGCATTTT.

The rearrangement uses TRBV14 and TRBJ2-7, with D tentatively TRBD1 (6 bases). Germline V gene data show CDR1 as SGHDN and CDR2 as FVKESK. Trimming took 4 bases from V and 9 from J, leaving 13 bases between them. The CDR3 loop spans 12 amino acids. The CDR3 coding sequence is TGTGCCAGCAGCCCGTCAGGGGTGTTGCAGTACTTC. Its protein product is CASSPSGVLQYF.

The chain uses TRBV5-8 and TRBJ2-5; 8 bases fit TRBD1. The end of the DNA aligns better with TRBJ2-7, so the J call may be wrong. Germline lookup yields CDR1 SGHTS and CDR2 YDEGEE. The CDR3 is 14 residues long. The CDR3 loop reads CASGEPQGAYEQYF. The CDR3 DNA reads TGTGCCAGCGGGGAACCACAGGGGGCCTACGAGCAGTACTTC.

The gene calls are TRBV5-8 and TRBJ2-1; 9 bases match TRBD2. Germline assignment: CDR1 SGHTS and CDR2 YDEGEE. The CDR3 contains 18 residues. Trimming at V came to 4 bases and at J to 8 bases, leaving 19 bases not matched to a gene. For the CDR3, the DNA is TGTGCCAGCAGCCCGATCTCACCTTCTAGCGGGATGGGGTATGAGCAGTTCTTC. Amino acids: CASSPISPSSGMGYEQFF.

The chain links TRBV7-2 to TRBJ2-2, with 7 bases lining up with TRBD2. Germline values: CDR1 SGHTA, CDR2 FQGNSA. CDR3 length: 16 amino acids. V was pared by 5 bases and J by 1 base, with 7 bases of the junction left unmatched. CDR3 region: CASSVGLVGNTGELFF. In nucleotides, the CDR3 is TGTGCCAGCAGCGTCGGACTAGTGGGGAACACCGGGGAGCTGTTTTTT.

The V gene is TRBV19, the J gene TRBJ2-2; the match to TRBD2 covers 11 bases. Trimming at V came to 3 bases and at J to 4 bases, leaving 13 bases not matched to a gene. The CDR3 is 19 residues long. The V gene's germline CDR1 is LNHDA and CDR2 SQIVND (reference sequence). The CDR3 nucleotides are TGTGCCAGTAGTATCCGTAGCGGGAGGGCCACGATTGGCACCGGGGAGCTGTTTTTT. It yields the protein CASSIRSGRATIGTGELFF.

V gene TRBV30 combines with J gene TRBJ2-3; TRBD1 matches 8 bases. The CDR3 extends over 14 amino acids. The V segment lost 5 bases and the J segment 2 bases; nucleotides outside the gene matches: 6. Germline V gene sequence: CDR1 GTSNPN, CDR2 SVGIG (reference sequence). In DNA form, the CDR3 reads TGTGCCTGGGGACAGGGTAAGGCCACAGATACGCAGTATTTT. This sequence encodes CAWGQGKATDTQYF.

This clone was detected ten times or more. The CDR3 spells CASSQVFTSGNTIYF. CDR3 DNA: TGCGCCAGCAGCCAAGTCTTTACCTCTGGAAACACCATATATTTT. V and J are TRBV4-1 and TRBJ1-3; D is ambiguous. CDR3 length: 15 residues. V lost 1 base and J 0 bases, leaving 7 bases between the germline ends. CDR1 MGHRA and CDR2 YSYEKL come from the germline V gene.

This clone came up a few times. The V and J genes are TRBV2 and TRBJ1-5; D remains ambiguous. V was trimmed by 8 bases and J by 5 bases, leaving 13 bases between them. Germline loops: CDR1 SNHLY, CDR2 FYNNEI. This CDR3 is 13 amino acids long. The CDR3 DNA reads TGTGCCAGCGGATGGACGGAGGATCAGCCCCAGCATTTT. Encoded protein: CASGWTEDQPQHF.

The chain is built from TRBV11-2 and TRBJ2-1; 9 nucleotides match TRBD2. The CDR3 loop spans 16 amino acids. CDR1 is SGHAT, CDR2 FQNNGV, per germline. V lost 1 base and J lost 9; bases outside the gene matches: 10. The CDR3 DNA follows: TGTGCCAGCAGCTTAGCTGGTAGCGGGAGCATCAGTGAGCAGTTCTTC. Translation: CASSLAGSGSISEQFF. The whole variable domain, filled in from reference TRBV11-2 and TRBJ2-1, reads EAGVAQSPRYKIIEKRQSVAFWCNPISGHATLYWYQQILGQGPKLLIQFQNNGVVDDSQLPKDRFSAERLKGVDSTLKIQPAKLEDSAVYLCASSLAGSGSISEQFFGPGTRLTVL.

This chain connects TRBV29-1 to TRBJ2-7; no clear D gene. In germline, CDR1 is SQVTM, CDR2 ANQGSEA. Trimming removed 4 bases from V and 3 bases from J, with 10 bases in between. This CDR3 contains 12 residues. For the CDR3, the DNA is TGCAGCGTTGGCCTGGGCCTCTACGAGCAGTACTTC. This sequence encodes CSVGLGLYEQYF.

This clone was recorded only once. This rearrangement joins TRBV5-1 to TRBJ1-2, with a tentative D call TRBD1 (5 bases). The CDR3 is 12 amino acids. Between the trimmed V and J ends, which lost 4 bases and 8 bases, there was a span of 12 bases. Germline assignment: CDR1 SGHRS and CDR2 YFSETQ. The CDR3 reads CASSTRQSGYTF. The CDR3 DNA reads as TGCGCCAGCAGCACCCGACAGAGCGGCTACACCTTC.

The chain employs TRBV9 and TRBJ2-6; 7 positions agree with TRBD1. Per germline, CDR1 SGDLS and CDR2 YYNGEE. The CDR3 covers 17 residues. Trimming took 3 bases from V and 0 from J; bases not matched to a gene: 6. CDR3 DNA sequence: TGTGCCAGCAGCGGGGGACAGCCCCCCTCTGGGGCCAACGTCCTGACTTTC. Translated: CASSGGQPPSGANVLTF.

This clone has more than one count but fewer than ten. The chain couples TRBV28 to TRBJ2-4; D might be TRBD2 (6 bases). The V and J ends lost 1 base and 0 bases respectively, with 10 bases between them. The CDR3 is 16 residues long. CDR1 and CDR2 from the germline V gene are MDHEN and SYDVKM. This CDR3 reads CASSLLGTEAKNIQYF. Written as DNA, the CDR3 is TGTGCCAGCAGTTTATTAGGGACTGAAGCCAAAAACATTCAGTACTTC.

The chain uses TRBV5-1 and TRBJ2-7, with D perhaps assigned TRBD1 or TRBD2 (6 bases each). Germline V lookup: CDR1 SGHRS, CDR2 YFSETQ. With 4 bases removed from V and 1 base from J, the gap between germline ends came to 18 bases. The CDR3 totals 16 residues. The CDR3 is CASSPGAPAGSYEQYF. The CDR3 region has the DNA TGCGCCAGCAGCCCGGGGGCCCCCGCTGGGTCCTACGAGCAGTACTTC.

This chain joins TRBV5-5 and TRBJ1-4; no clear D. V lost 0 bases and J 4 bases, leaving 25 bases between the germline ends. The CDR3 contains 20 residues. CDR1 is SGHKS and CDR2 is YYEKEE in the germline V gene (reference sequence). The CDR3 here is CASSLGPGPFSGNYNEKLFF. CDR3 bases: TGTGCCAGCAGCTTGGGTCCCGGCCCCTTCAGCGGAAATTATAATGAAAAACTGTTTTTT.

This clone was counted many times. The chain employs TRBV6-6 and TRBJ2-1; D might be TRBD1 (6 bases). Trimming left V 5 bases short and J 3 bases short, with 11 bases between. Germline lookup yields CDR1 MNHNY and CDR2 SVGAGI (reference sequence). This CDR3 contains 14 residues. CDR3 sequence (DNA): TGTGCCAGCAGTAGGGGGTCGGGCTACAATGAGCAGTTCTTC. It specifies CASSRGSGYNEQFF.

This chain joins TRBV10-2 and TRBJ2-5; the D call may be TRBD1 or TRBD2 (6 bases each). The CDR3 sequence is 16 residues long. V was trimmed by 8 bases and J by 2 bases, leaving 21 bases between them. The V gene's germline CDR1 is WSHSY and CDR2 SAAADI. Here the CDR3 reads CASGRGVRGGQETQYF. CDR3 sequence (DNA): TGCGCCAGCGGGCGGGGCGTCAGGGGAGGTCAAGAGACCCAGTACTTC.

The chain employs TRBV4-1 and TRBJ1-2, with D uncertain. V was shortened by 4 bases and J by 2 bases, with 8 bases between the two germline ends. Per germline, CDR1 MGHRA and CDR2 YSYEKL. This CDR3 is 13 amino acids long. CDR3 residues: CASSPPENYGYTF. The DNA of the CDR3 is TGCGCCAGCAGCCCCCCAGAGAACTATGGCTACACCTTC.